This passage covers 17 T cell receptor beta chains from one sample sequenced in a study of cytomegalovirus exposure and HLA in healthy donors. The study ran its PCR with 60 Vbeta and 13 Jbeta primers. This table comes from immunoSEQ multiplex PCR, and its TCRdb copy is limited to in-frame clones, with some not included. The table has almost 95,000 clones, roughly 71% seen once. Sequenced sample: PBMCs. The source is a man in his fifties in good health and CMV-seronegative.

The chain has TRBV9 and TRBJ2-1; maybe TRBD1 (7 bases). The germline gives CDR1 SGDLS, CDR2 YYNGEE. The V gene lost 3 bases and the J gene lost 6 bases, with 16 bases spanning the gap. The CDR3 is 15 amino acids. In nucleotides, the CDR3 is TGTGCCAGCAGCGGGAGGGGGCAGAGAGGCAATGAGCAGTTCTTC. This gives the protein CASSGRGQRGNEQFF. Using reference TRBV9 and TRBJ2-1 for the parts outside the CDR3, the full variable domain is DSGVTQTPKHLITATGQRVTLRCSPRSGDLSVYWYQQSLDQGLQFLIQYYNGEERAKGNILERFSAQQFPDLHSELNLSSLELGDSALYFCASSGRGQRGNEQFFGPGTRLTVL.

This chain uses TRBV18 with TRBJ1-4; no clear D. The V gene's germline CDR1 is KGHSH and CDR2 LQKENI. The CDR3 has 12 residues. V gave up 5 bases and J gave up 5 bases, with 6 bases separating them. The CDR3 is CASSSLNEKLFF. The CDR3, as DNA: TGTGCCAGCTCATCCCTCAATGAAAAACTGTTTTTT.

The rearrangement joins TRBV2 to TRBJ1-2; 9 nucleotides line up with TRBD1. The junction had 8 bases not matched to a gene; V was cut back by 8 bases and J by 7 bases. The CDR3 is 13 residues long. CDR1 is SNHLY, CDR2 FYNNEI, per germline. Here the CDR3 reads CASDRGTTSGYTF. CDR3 bases: TGTGCCAGCGACAGGGGGACGACGAGTGGCTACACCTTC.

This clone was detected a few times. V and J are TRBV7-9 and TRBJ1-1, with 8 bases identical to TRBD1. V trimming: 5 bases; J trimming: 5 bases; junction bases outside the gene matches: 7. CDR1 SEHNR and CDR2 FQNEAQ come from the germline V gene (reference sequence). CDR3 size: 14 residues. The CDR3 protein is CASSRTGRSTEAFF. CDR3 nucleotides: TGTGCCAGCAGCAGGACAGGGAGGTCGACTGAAGCTTTCTTT. Based on the CDR3 plus reference TRBV7-9 and TRBJ1-1, the full variable domain is DTGVSQNPRHKITKRGQNVTFRCDPISEHNRLYWYRQTLGQGPEFLTYFQNEAQLEKSRLLSDRFSAERPKGSFSTLEIQRTEQGDSAMYLCASSRTGRSTEAFFGQGTRLTVV.

This clone was detected only once. CDR3 region: CATSRGTSGGADTQYF. CDR3 in DNA: TGTGCCACCAGCAGGGGGACTAGCGGGGGGGCCGATACGCAGTATTTT. The chain employs TRBV15 and TRBJ2-3, with 16 bases lining up with TRBD2. J was trimmed by 6 bases and V by 3 bases; bases with no gene match: 3. CDR3 length equals 16 residues. The germline gives CDR1 LNHNV, CDR2 YYDKDF (reference sequence).

The chain is built from TRBV7-9 and TRBJ2-3; maybe TRBD1 (6 bases). Per germline, CDR1 SEHNR and CDR2 FQNEAQ (reference sequence). The CDR3 runs 16 residues. The V end was cut by 4 bases, the J end by 5 bases, with 19 bases between. The DNA for the CDR3 is TGTGCCAGCAGCTACCTACTCAGGGGAAGAGAAGATACGCAGTATTTT. Protein product: CASSYLLRGREDTQYF.

Only one count was recorded for this clone. The chain joins TRBV5-1 to TRBJ1-1; 7 bases align to TRBD1. This CDR3 has 15 residues. Trimming removed 4 bases from V and 5 bases from J; junction bases left unmatched: 11. Germline V gene lookup returns CDR1 SGHRS and CDR2 YFSETQ. The CDR3 bases are TGCGCCAGCAGCGCCCACAGGGGCTCAGGGACTGAAGCTTTCTTT. It specifies CASSAHRGSGTEAFF.

The V and J genes are TRBV7-9 and TRBJ2-2; TRBD1 agrees at 11 bases. This CDR3 contains 16 residues. V shed 5 bases and J 6 bases; nucleotides not matched to a gene: 8. Per germline, CDR1 SEHNR and CDR2 FQNEAQ (reference sequence). The CDR3 sequence is CASSQGEGQGAGELFF. In DNA, the CDR3 is TGTGCCAGCAGCCAAGGAGAGGGACAGGGGGCCGGGGAGCTGTTTTTT.

The CDR3 sequence: CAISEEGGNTEAFF. For the CDR3, the DNA is TGTGCCATCAGTGAAGAGGGAGGGAACACTGAAGCTTTCTTT. This chain links TRBV10-3 with TRBJ1-1; D is ambiguous. V lost 3 bases to trimming and J lost 1 base, with 9 bases between them. CDR1 is ENHRY, CDR2 SYGVKD, per germline. CDR3 length equals 14 residues.

The rearrangement uses TRBV10-3 and TRBJ2-7; D is possibly TRBD2 (6 bases). CDR1 and CDR2 from the germline V gene are ENHRY and SYGVKD. CDR3 size: 13 residues. V was shortened by 6 bases and J by 6 bases, with 15 bases between the two germline ends. The CDR3 region has the DNA TGTGCCATCAGACCCGGGACTCGCGGCGAGCAGTACGTC. It translates to CAIRPGTRGEQYV.

The chain links TRBV19 to TRBJ1-2; a possible D gene is TRBD1 (5 bases). Looked up from germline, CDR1 is LNHDA and CDR2 is SQIVND (reference sequence). This CDR3 has 15 residues. The V end lost 3 bases, the J end lost 3 bases, and 14 bases lay between the germline ends. DNA for the CDR3: TGTGCCAGTAGTATTGGCCTACAGGCGGACTATGGCTACACCTTC. Its protein product is CASSIGLQADYGYTF.

The chain joins TRBV19 to TRBJ2-2, with 7 bases that match TRBD2. Germline CDR1 LNHDA, CDR2 SQIVND (reference sequence). The trim removed 6 bases at V and 1 base at J, leaving 2 bases unmatched. This CDR3 contains 14 residues. CDR3 DNA: TGTGCCAGTAGCCTAGCGGAGAACACCGGGGAGCTGTTTTTT. Residues: CASSLAENTGELFF.

The rearrangement uses TRBV4-3 and TRBJ2-1; 8 positions agree with TRBD2. The germline CDR1 and CDR2 sequences are LGHNA and YSLEER. Trimming took 4 bases from V and 9 from J; bases not matched to a gene: 8. The CDR3 is 14 amino acids. CDR3 bases: TGCGCCAGCAGCCGGGACCTAGCGGGCGGTGAGCAGTTCTTC. It codes for CASSRDLAGGEQFF.

This clone was counted a few times. This chain joins TRBV5-6 and TRBJ2-3; D gene ambiguous. Germline CDR1 SGHDT, CDR2 YYEEEE. Trimming removed 2 bases at V and 2 bases at J, with 6 bases between. CDR3 length: 13 residues. For the CDR3, the DNA is TGTGCCAGCAGCTTTTCAGACACAGATACGCAGTATTTT. Translating it yields CASSFSDTDTQYF.

This chain links TRBV27 with TRBJ2-5; 9 bases fit TRBD2. The length of the CDR3 is 14 residues. The germline V gene has CDR1 MNHEY and CDR2 SMNVEV (reference sequence). V was clipped by 8 bases and J by 2 bases; unmatched bases: 6. CDR3 coding DNA: TGTGCCAGCGTAGCGGGGGCCCTACAAGAGACCCAGTACTTC. This gives the protein CASVAGALQETQYF.

This clone occurred a few times. The chain carries TRBV29-1 and TRBJ1-2, with 9 bases fitting TRBD1. The CDR3 length is 14 residues. J lost 3 bases, V lost 6 bases, and 8 bases had no gene match. Germline loops: CDR1 SQVTM, CDR2 ANQGSEA. The CDR3 here is CSVQPTGGDYGYTF. The CDR3 coding sequence is TGCAGCGTCCAACCGACAGGGGGGGACTATGGCTACACCTTC. Full variable domain (remainder filled in from reference TRBV29-1 and TRBJ1-2): SAVISQKPSRDICQRGTSLTIQCQVDSQVTMMFWYRQQPGQSLTLIATANQGSEATYESGFVIDKFPISRPNLTFSTLTVSNMSPEDSSIYLCSVQPTGGDYGYTFGSGTRLTVV.

V usage is TRBV7-9 and J usage is TRBJ1-3; no clear D. Trimming took off 5 bases at V and 0 bases at J, with 14 bases between the two ends. Germline V gene data show CDR1 as SEHNR and CDR2 as FQNEAQ (reference sequence). This CDR3 has 16 residues. CDR3 DNA sequence: TGTGCCAGCAGCCCTCCCTTGGCCAGCTCTGGAAACACCATATATTTT. Translating gives CASSPPLASSGNTIYF.